This passage covers 28 T cell receptor beta chains from one sample sequenced in a study of cytomegalovirus exposure and HLA in healthy donors. It was with 60 Vbeta and 13 Jbeta primers that the PCR ran. Libraries were prepared by immunoSEQ multiplex PCR; TCRdb keeps only in-frame clonotypes and omits some of them. The table shows 65,000 to 75,000 clones, with 70% to 80% occurring only once. The sequencing input was PBMCs. Source of these receptors: a man between 50 and 59 years old in good health and CMV-seronegative.

This chain uses TRBV7-3 with TRBJ1-1; tentatively, D is TRBD1 (6 bases). The CDR3 spans 13 residues. Between the trimmed V and J ends, which lost 5 bases and 1 base, there was a span of 8 bases. CDR1 and CDR2 from the germline V gene are SGHTA and FQGTGA. CDR3 in DNA: TGTGCCAGCAGCCTGACAGGGAACACTGAAGCTTTCTTT. Amino acids: CASSLTGNTEAFF.

The chain is built from TRBV12-2 and TRBJ2-4; the table's D call, TRBD1, has no DNA check behind it. TRBV12-2 is assigned pseudogene status. The CDR3 runs to 24 residues. CDR3 protein: CASRLISSCGQGDPPDRAKNIQYF. DNA of the CDR3: TGTGCAAGTCGCTTAATTAGTAGCTGCGGACAGGGAGACCCACCCGACCGAGCCAAAAACATTCAGTACTTC.

The V call is TRBV6-5, the J call TRBJ2-3, with TRBD2 matching 11 bases. Germline values: CDR1 MNHEY, CDR2 SVGAGI. This CDR3 comprises 16 residues. V trimming: 1 base; J trimming: 8 bases; junction bases outside the gene matches: 8. The chain's CDR3 is CASSYLTSGNGFTQYF. CDR3 coding DNA: TGTGCCAGCAGTTACTTGACTAGCGGGAATGGATTTACGCAGTATTTT.

This clone was observed a few times. This chain links TRBV5-1 with TRBJ2-7; D gene unclear. The germline V and J ends were trimmed by 2 bases and 7 bases, with 7 bases remaining between them. Germline CDR1 reads SGHRS; CDR2 reads YFSETQ. The length of the CDR3 is 11 residues. CDR3 sequence reads: CASSLGDEQYF. The CDR3 DNA follows: TGCGCCAGCAGCTTAGGAGATGAGCAGTACTTC.

The V and J genes are TRBV30 and TRBJ2-7, with a possible D match to TRBD1 (5 bases). Germline V gives CDR1 GTSNPN, CDR2 SVGIG (reference sequence). The ends were cut back, 5 bases at V and 2 bases at J, with 13 bases in the middle. This CDR3 has 13 amino acids. The CDR3 is CAWGLTAAYEQYF. The CDR3 DNA is TGTGCCTGGGGATTGACAGCAGCCTACGAGCAGTACTTC.

This clone was counted a few times. The chain uses TRBV30 and TRBJ1-3; 7 bases map to TRBD1. The CDR3 sequence is 16 residues long. Germline assignment: CDR1 GTSNPN and CDR2 SVGIG (reference sequence). J was trimmed by 2 bases and V by 0 bases; bases with no gene match: 7. The CDR3 nucleotides read TGTGCCTGGAGTGTAGGGCGGGACAGCACTGGAAACACCATATATTTT. Amino acids: CAWSVGRDSTGNTIYF. The full variable domain, completed using reference TRBV30 and TRBJ1-3, is SQTIHQWPATLVQPVGSPLSLECTVEGTSNPNLYWYRQAAGRGLQLLFYSVGIGQISSEVPQNLSASRPQDRQFILSSKKLLLSDSGFYLCAWSVGRDSTGNTIYFGEGSWLTVV.

This clone was detected only once. This chain joins TRBV27 and TRBJ2-7; weak D call: TRBD2 (5 bases). The CDR3 covers 12 residues. The germline V gene encodes CDR1 MNHEY and CDR2 SMNVEV (reference sequence). V was shortened by 6 bases and J by 6 bases, with 12 bases between the two germline ends. Written as DNA, the CDR3 is TGTGCCAGCAGCCCCCGGGGTCCCGAGCAGTACTTC. Its protein product is CASSPRGPEQYF.

This clone was seen a single time. The J gene is TRBJ2-5, the V gene TRBV5-6; 14 bases map to TRBD2. This CDR3 has 14 amino acids. V was clipped by 4 bases and J by 7 bases; unmatched bases: 3. CDR1 is SGHDT, CDR2 YYEEEE, per germline. CDR3 region: CASSQGLAGVTQYF. The DNA of the CDR3 is TGTGCCAGCAGCCAGGGACTAGCGGGGGTGACCCAGTACTTC.

The chain links TRBV30 to TRBJ1-6; 7 bases fit TRBD1. CDR3 length: 14 residues. Germline CDR1 and CDR2: GTSNPN and SVGIG (reference sequence). V lost 4 bases and J lost 9; bases outside the gene matches: 9. CDR3 DNA: TGTGCCTGGACTACAGGGGTCAGGGGTTCACCCCTCCACTTT. Its protein is CAWTTGVRGSPLHF.

This clone was counted only a few times. The gene calls are TRBV2 and TRBJ1-2; D is ambiguous. Germline CDR1 is SNHLY and CDR2 is FYNNEI. This CDR3 has 14 residues. Between the trimmed V and J ends, which lost 7 bases and 0 bases, there was a span of 12 bases. CDR3: CASILSETNYGYTF. For the CDR3, the DNA is TGTGCCAGCATTCTCAGCGAAACTAACTATGGCTACACCTTC. The full variable domain, completed using reference TRBV2 and TRBJ1-2, is EPEVTQTPSHQVTQMGQEVILRCVPISNHLYFYWYRQILGQKVEFLVSFYNNEISEKSEIFDDQFSVERPDGSNFTLKIRSTKLEDSAMYFCASILSETNYGYTFGSGTRLTVV.

This chain links TRBV6-1 with TRBJ2-2; no clear D gene. The germline V gene has CDR1 MNHNS and CDR2 SASEGT. This CDR3 contains 13 residues. V was trimmed by 3 bases and J by 4 bases, leaving 6 bases between them. The CDR3 loop reads CASSETFTGELFF. CDR3 coding DNA: TGTGCCAGCAGTGAGACTTTCACCGGGGAGCTGTTTTTT.

This clone appeared a few times. The J gene is TRBJ2-1, the V gene TRBV28; 8 bases align to TRBD2. Germline V gene sequence: CDR1 MDHEN, CDR2 SYDVKM. The CDR3 length is 17 residues. V was clipped by 6 bases and J by 8 bases; unmatched bases: 18. CDR3 sequence: CASRAGGPNPTGHEQFF. In DNA, the CDR3 is TGTGCCAGCAGGGCGGGAGGCCCGAACCCCACAGGCCATGAGCAGTTCTTC.

On this clone itself: The sample holds other DNA sequences that translate to the same CDR3. J is TRBJ1-3 and V is TRBV30; D is uncertain. Deletions cut 2 bases from V and 3 bases from J, with 8 bases between. The CDR3 consists of 13 residues. From germline, CDR1 is GTSNPN and CDR2 SVGIG (reference sequence). The CDR3 nucleotides read TGTGCCTGGAGTAATGCGGTTGGAAACACCATATATTTT. It yields the protein CAWSNAVGNTIYF. The full variable domain, in which reference TRBV30 and TRBJ1-3 provide the parts outside the CDR3, is SQTIHQWPATLVQPVGSPLSLECTVEGTSNPNLYWYRQAAGRGLQLLFYSVGIGQISSEVPQNLSASRPQDRQFILSSKKLLLSDSGFYLCAWSNAVGNTIYFGEGSWLTVV.

The J gene is TRBJ1-5, the V gene TRBV2; D gene ambiguous. The CDR3 length is 13 residues. Trimming removed 7 bases at V and 1 base at J, with 8 bases between. CDR1 is SNHLY and CDR2 is FYNNEI in the germline V gene. The CDR3 DNA is TGTGCCAGCATTTACTCCAGCAATCAGCCCCAGCATTTT. This codes for CASIYSSNQPQHF. The full variable domain, with the rest looked up from reference TRBV2 and TRBJ1-5, is EPEVTQTPSHQVTQMGQEVILRCVPISNHLYFYWYRQILGQKVEFLVSFYNNEISEKSEIFDDQFSVERPDGSNFTLKIRSTKLEDSAMYFCASIYSSNQPQHFGDGTRLSIL.

This clone showed up just a few times. The chain's CDR3 is CASRETNQPQHF. The CDR3 DNA is TGTGCCAGTAGGGAGACCAATCAGCCCCAGCATTTT. The rearrangement uses TRBV19 and TRBJ1-5; D is unresolved. From germline, CDR1 is LNHDA and CDR2 SQIVND (reference sequence). V dropped 6 bases and J dropped 3 bases, with 6 bases sitting between them. The CDR3 length is 12 residues. Full variable domain (rest looked up from reference TRBV19 and TRBJ1-5): DGGITQSPKYLFRKEGQNVTLSCEQNLNHDAMYWYRQDPGQGLRLIYYSQIVNDFQKGDIAEGYSVSREKKESFPLTVTSAQKNPTAFYLCASRETNQPQHFGDGTRLSIL.

The chain combines TRBV19 with TRBJ2-6; TRBD1 aligns across 8 bases. V lost 1 base, J lost 2 bases, and 1 base stayed unmatched. The length of the CDR3 is 16 residues. CDR1 is LNHDA, CDR2 SQIVND, per germline (reference sequence). CDR3 nucleotide sequence: TGTGCCAGTAGTATAGGACAGGGGACTGGGGCCAACGTCCTGACTTTC. Amino acids: CASSIGQGTGANVLTF.

This CDR3 is CASSVGRFQSGTEAFF. The CDR3, as DNA: TGTGCCAGCAGCGTCGGACGCTTCCAGAGCGGGACTGAAGCTTTCTTT. The chain recombines TRBV9 with TRBJ1-1; D remains unclear. V was trimmed by 2 bases and J by 5 bases, leaving 19 bases between them. The CDR3 extends over 16 amino acids. CDR1 is SGDLS and CDR2 is YYNGEE in the germline V gene.

The genes are TRBV7-6 and TRBJ2-3, with D unclear. CDR3 length: 14 amino acids. V lost 3 bases to trimming and J lost 1 base, with 8 bases between them. CDR1 SGHVS and CDR2 FNYEAQ come from the germline V gene. The DNA of the CDR3 is TGTGCCAGCAGCTTTCCGCTAGGCACAGATACGCAGTATTTT. Protein product: CASSFPLGTDTQYF.

This clone occurred once. The rearrangement joins TRBV9 to TRBJ2-2; 7 bases agree with TRBD2. CDR3 length: 14 residues. Looked up from germline, CDR1 is SGDLS and CDR2 is YYNGEE. The V and J ends lost 4 bases and 5 bases, in that order; junction bases with no gene match: 5. The CDR3 is CASSPFGGTGELFF. CDR3 sequence (DNA): TGTGCCAGCAGCCCGTTCGGGGGGACCGGGGAGCTGTTTTTT.

The V and J genes are TRBV5-3 and TRBJ1-2, with 11 bases aligning to TRBD1. TRBV5-3 is placed among ORFs of uncertain function. V lost 3 bases, J lost 4 bases, and 2 bases stayed unmatched. The CDR3 length is 14 residues. The chain's CDR3 is CARSSGTGGYGYTF. DNA of the CDR3: TGTGCCAGAAGCTCCGGGACAGGGGGCTATGGCTACACCTTC.

The gene calls are TRBV28 and TRBJ2-5; 9 positions agree with TRBD1. CDR1 and CDR2 from the germline V gene are MDHEN and SYDVKM. V gave up 5 bases and J gave up 5 bases; unmatched junction bases: 9. CDR3 length: 15 amino acids. CDR3 sequence reads: CASSLRDRVAETQYF. Written as DNA, the CDR3 is TGTGCCAGCAGTCTCCGGGACAGGGTTGCGGAGACCCAGTACTTC.

The rearrangement joins TRBV7-9 to TRBJ1-5; TRBD1 might be the D (5 bases). V lost 5 bases and J 0 bases, leaving 11 bases between the germline ends. This CDR3 has 15 amino acids. The V gene's germline CDR1 is SEHNR and CDR2 FQNEAQ (reference sequence). CDR3 DNA: TGTGCCAGCAGCCCGGGGGACGGTAGCAATCAGCCCCAGCATTTT. Protein: CASSPGDGSNQPQHF.

V is TRBV27 and J is TRBJ2-7, with 15 bases aligning to TRBD2. CDR1 is MNHEY, CDR2 SMNVEV, per germline (reference sequence). V lost 5 bases and J lost 2; bases outside the gene matches: 7. The CDR3 is 17 residues long. The chain's CDR3 is CASSVGTSGGLPYEQYF. DNA for the CDR3: TGTGCCAGCAGTGTCGGGACTAGCGGGGGGTTACCCTACGAGCAGTACTTC.

V is TRBV15 and J is TRBJ1-1; D remains ambiguous. CDR3 length equals 21 residues. From germline, CDR1 is LNHNV and CDR2 YYDKDF (reference sequence). V was shortened by 0 bases and J by 2 bases, with 28 bases between the two germline ends. DNA for the CDR3: TGTGCCACCAGCAGAGAAGATTTGACCCTGTATTTCGACGGGAGAAACACTGAAGCTTTCTTT. It translates to CATSREDLTLYFDGRNTEAFF.

This clone occurred once. The chain recombines TRBV7-2 with TRBJ2-6; 7 positions agree with TRBD1. V gave up 7 bases and J gave up 1 base; unmatched junction bases: 7. Germline CDR1 SGHTA, CDR2 FQGNSA. The CDR3 covers 16 residues. The CDR3 protein is CASKGQPLSGANVLTF. The CDR3 bases are TGTGCCAGCAAGGGACAGCCACTGTCTGGGGCCAACGTCCTGACTTTC.

The chain links TRBV30 to TRBJ1-4; unclear D gene. The CDR3 contains 15 residues. Between the trimmed V and J ends, which lost 3 bases and 0 bases, there was a span of 11 bases. The germline gives CDR1 GTSNPN, CDR2 SVGIG (reference sequence). Here the CDR3 reads CAWRPIRTTNEKLFF. In nucleotides, the CDR3 is TGTGCCTGGAGGCCTATCAGGACAACTAATGAAAAACTGTTTTTT.

This clone was detected only once. The chain links TRBV30 to TRBJ2-3; TRBD2 is a possible D gene (6 bases). The CDR3 extends over 13 amino acids. V gave up 5 bases and J gave up 2 bases, with 11 bases separating them. The germline CDR1 and CDR2 sequences are GTSNPN and SVGIG (reference sequence). The CDR3 region has the DNA TGTGCCTGGGCTAGGCGGGACACAGATACGCAGTATTTT. It codes for CAWARRDTDTQYF. Full variable domain (outside the CDR3, taken from reference TRBV30 and TRBJ2-3): SQTIHQWPATLVQPVGSPLSLECTVEGTSNPNLYWYRQAAGRGLQLLFYSVGIGQISSEVPQNLSASRPQDRQFILSSKKLLLSDSGFYLCAWARRDTDTQYFGPGTRLTVL.

This clone was recorded a few times. The J gene is TRBJ2-3, the V gene TRBV10-1; perhaps TRBD2 as D (5 bases). V shed 2 bases and J shed 2 bases, with 11 bases lying between them. Germline V gene lookup returns CDR1 WNHNN and CDR2 SYGVQD (reference sequence). This CDR3 is 15 amino acids long. DNA of the CDR3: TGCGCCAGCAGTGAGGAGGGTTGGGACACAGATACGCAGTATTTT. It is translated as CASSEEGWDTDTQYF.